The T cell receptor beta chain under discussion was sequenced for a study of blood T cell repertoires in COVID-19. For the study at large: Samples of COVID-19 (acute and convalescent) were obtained from the United States, Italy and Spain.

Original processing notes: From reference gene primer amplification, estimates of nucleated cell counts were derived. Clones were sequenced by immunoSEQ multiplex PCR, and TCRdb holds only the in-frame ones, with some missing. That table is the source of V, J and clone size, and D and trimming were worked out from the DNA. This sample has about 130,000 clones, with approximately 90% found just once. This CDR3 has 18 residues. Trimming removed 2 bases from V and 3 bases from J; junction bases left unmatched: 10. Germline V gene data show CDR1 as KGHSH and CDR2 as LQKENI. This clone came up a few times. Symptom resolution, clearance, or two negative PCRs marked donors in Cohort 3 as recovered.

The sequence was obtained from a man aged 50-60 years who had recovered from COVID-19. The chain joins TRBV18 to TRBJ2-1; 10 bases map to TRBD2. Sequencing was done on a sample of PBMCs or T cells enriched from blood (not recorded which). The CDR3 spells CASSPSKLAGSSYNEQFF. The DNA of the CDR3 is TGTGCCAGCTCACCATCCAAACTAGCGGGATCAAGCTACAATGAGCAGTTCTTC.